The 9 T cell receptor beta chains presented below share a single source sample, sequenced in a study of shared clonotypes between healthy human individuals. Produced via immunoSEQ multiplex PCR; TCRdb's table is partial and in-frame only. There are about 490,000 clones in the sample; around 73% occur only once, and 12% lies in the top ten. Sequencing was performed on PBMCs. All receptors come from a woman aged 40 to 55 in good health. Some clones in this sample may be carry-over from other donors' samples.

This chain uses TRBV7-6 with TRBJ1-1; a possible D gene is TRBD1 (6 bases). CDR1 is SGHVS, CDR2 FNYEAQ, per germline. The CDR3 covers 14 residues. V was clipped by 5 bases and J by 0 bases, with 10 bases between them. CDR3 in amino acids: CASSKQGLNTEAFF. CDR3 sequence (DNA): TGTGCCAGCAGCAAGCAGGGGTTGAACACTGAAGCTTTCTTT.

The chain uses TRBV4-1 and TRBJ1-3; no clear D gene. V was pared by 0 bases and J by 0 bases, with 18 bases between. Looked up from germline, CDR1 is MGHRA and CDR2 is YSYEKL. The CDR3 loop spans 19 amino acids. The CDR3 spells CASSQDVLRPSSSGNTIYF. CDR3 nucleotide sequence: TGCGCCAGCAGCCAAGATGTCTTGAGGCCTTCCAGCTCTGGAAACACCATATATTTT.

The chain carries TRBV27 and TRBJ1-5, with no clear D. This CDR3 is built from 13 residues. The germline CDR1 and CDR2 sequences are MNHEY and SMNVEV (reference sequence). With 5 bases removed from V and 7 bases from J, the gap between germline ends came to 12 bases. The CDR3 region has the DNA TGTGCCAGCAGTCCGAGACCCGTCCAGCCCCAGCATTTT. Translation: CASSPRPVQPQHF.

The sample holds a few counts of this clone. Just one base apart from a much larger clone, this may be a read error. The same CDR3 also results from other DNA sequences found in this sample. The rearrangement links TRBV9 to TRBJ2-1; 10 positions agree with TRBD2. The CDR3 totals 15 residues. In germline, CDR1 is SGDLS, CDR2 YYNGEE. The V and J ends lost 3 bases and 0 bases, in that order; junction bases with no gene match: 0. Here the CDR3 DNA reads TGTGCCAGCAGCGCTAGCGGGAGCTCCTACAATGAGCAGTTCTTC. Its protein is CASSASGSSYNEQFF. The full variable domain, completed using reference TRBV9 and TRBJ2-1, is DSGVTQTPKHLITATGQRVTLRCSPRSGDLSVYWYQQSLDQGLQFLIQYYNGEERAKGNILERFSAQQFPDLHSELNLSSLELGDSALYFCASSASGSSYNEQFFGPGTRLTVL.

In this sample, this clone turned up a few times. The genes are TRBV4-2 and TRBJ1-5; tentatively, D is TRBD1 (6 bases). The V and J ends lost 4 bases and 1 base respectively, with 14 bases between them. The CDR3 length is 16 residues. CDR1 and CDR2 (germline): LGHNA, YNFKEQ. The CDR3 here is CASSLKGGDSNQPQHF. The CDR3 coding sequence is TGTGCCAGCAGCCTCAAGGGGGGGGACAGCAATCAGCCCCAGCATTTT.

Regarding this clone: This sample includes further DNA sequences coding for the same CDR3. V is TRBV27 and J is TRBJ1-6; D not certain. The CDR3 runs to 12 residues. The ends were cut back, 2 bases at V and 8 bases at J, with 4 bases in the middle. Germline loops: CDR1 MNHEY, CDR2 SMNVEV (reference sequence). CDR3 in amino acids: CASSLLHSPLHF. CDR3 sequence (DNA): TGTGCCAGCAGTTTACTGCATTCACCCCTCCACTTT.

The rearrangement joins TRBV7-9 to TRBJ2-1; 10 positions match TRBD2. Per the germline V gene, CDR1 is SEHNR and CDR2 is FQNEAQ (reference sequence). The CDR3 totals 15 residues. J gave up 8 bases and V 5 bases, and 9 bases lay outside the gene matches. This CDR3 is CASSAIAGGFDEQFF. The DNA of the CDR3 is TGTGCCAGCAGCGCAATAGCGGGAGGTTTCGATGAGCAGTTCTTC.

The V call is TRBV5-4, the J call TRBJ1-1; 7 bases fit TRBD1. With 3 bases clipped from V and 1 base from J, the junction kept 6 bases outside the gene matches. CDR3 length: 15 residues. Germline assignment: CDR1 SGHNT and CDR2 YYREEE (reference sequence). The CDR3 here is CASSSAGTANTEAFF. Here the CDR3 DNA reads TGTGCCAGCAGCTCAGCCGGGACAGCGAACACTGAAGCTTTCTTT. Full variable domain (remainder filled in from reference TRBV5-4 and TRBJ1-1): ETGVTQSPTHLIKTRGQQVTLRCSSQSGHNTVSWYQQALGQGPQFIFQYYREEENGRGNFPPRFSGLQFPNYSSELNVNALELDDSALYLCASSSAGTANTEAFFGQGTRLTVV.

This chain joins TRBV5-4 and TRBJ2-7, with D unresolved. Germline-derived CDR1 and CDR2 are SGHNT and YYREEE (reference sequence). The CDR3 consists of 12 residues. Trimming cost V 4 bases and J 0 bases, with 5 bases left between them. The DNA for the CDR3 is TGTGCCAGCAGCCTGTCCTCCTACGAGCAGTACTTC. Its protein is CASSLSSYEQYF.